The sample holds many counts of the clone carrying this T cell receptor (beta chain). These data come from a study of Graves' ophthalmopathy and Graves' hyperthyroidism. Amplified TCR beta CDR3 regions were obtained using RNA transcripts as template. HTBI-primed RT-PCR formed the first round, and a multiplex PCR formed the second. TCRdb reanalysed the multiplex PCR reads using MiXCR and keeps one entry per CDR3 protein. The sample includes 740,000 or so distinct CDR3 sequences, 40% seen only once; the top ten take about 40%. In germline, CDR1 is SGHTS, CDR2 YDEGEE. The CDR3 consists of 13 residues. Trimming pared 3 bases from V and 11 bases from J, leaving 17 bases between.

The sequence derives from an adult man with Graves' ophthalmopathy. The rearrangement links TRBV5-8 to TRBJ1-1; D perhaps matches TRBD1 (5 bases). Sequenced: peripheral blood. CDR3 DNA: TGTGCCAGCAGCTATGGGGGGGGGACCGACGCTTTCTTT. This translates into CASSYGGGTDAFF.